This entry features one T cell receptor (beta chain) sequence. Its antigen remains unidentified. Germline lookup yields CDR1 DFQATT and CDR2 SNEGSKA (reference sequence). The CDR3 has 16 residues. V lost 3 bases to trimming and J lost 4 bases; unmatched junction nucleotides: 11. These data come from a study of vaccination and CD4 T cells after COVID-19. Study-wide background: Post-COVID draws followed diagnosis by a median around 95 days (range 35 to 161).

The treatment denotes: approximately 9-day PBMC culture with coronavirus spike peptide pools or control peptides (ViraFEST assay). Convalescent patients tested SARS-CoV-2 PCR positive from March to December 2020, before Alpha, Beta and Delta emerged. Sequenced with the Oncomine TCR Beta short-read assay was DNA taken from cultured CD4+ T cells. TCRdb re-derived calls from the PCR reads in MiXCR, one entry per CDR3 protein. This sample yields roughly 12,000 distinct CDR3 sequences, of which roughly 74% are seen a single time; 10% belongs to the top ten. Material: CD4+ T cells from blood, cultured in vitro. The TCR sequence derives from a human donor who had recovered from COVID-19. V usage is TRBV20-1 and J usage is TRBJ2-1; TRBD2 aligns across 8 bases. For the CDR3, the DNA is TGCAGTGCTAGTCGTCCTAGCGGGTATGCATACAATGAGCAGTTCTTC. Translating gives CSASRPSGYAYNEQFF.